Listed here is a single T cell receptor beta chain. As handled by the study authors: Reference gene primer amplification in the assay estimated nucleated cell counts. TCRdb's copy holds only in-frame clones and misses some; the assay was immunoSEQ multiplex PCR. D and trimming were read from the DNA, whereas the V and J calls and clone size are those reported in that table. Seen here are tens of thousands of clones, about four fifths observed once, and the top ten hold 26%. The sample comes from a study of blood T cell repertoires in COVID-19. Overall study: Researchers got acute and convalescent COVID-19 samples from the United States, Italy and Spain.

The CDR3 has 15 amino acids. V was pared by 3 bases and J by 10 bases, with 16 bases between. CDR1 is MNHEY, CDR2 SMNVEV, per germline (reference sequence). The Seattle patients joined while their infection was active and were tracked longitudinally afterward. The chain links TRBV27 to TRBJ1-6; D gene ambiguous. The specimen was peripheral blood. This clonotype was sampled from a woman older than 75 with COVID-19, enrolled during active disease. The CDR3 DNA reads TGTGCCAGCAGTTTCCAAGCCAGCGTGAGCTCACCCCTCCACTTT. Protein sequence: CASSFQASVSSPLHF.